A single sample is the source of the 32 T cell receptor beta chains below, sequenced in a study of blood T cell repertoires in COVID-19. TCRdb's table, derived via immunoSEQ multiplex PCR, lists solely in-frame clones and lacks some. The table records 250,000 to 350,000 clones, roughly 89% of them present only once. Sequenced input: peripheral blood. The receptor source for this set is a woman between 40 and 55 years old who had recovered from COVID-19.

This chain connects TRBV19 to TRBJ2-1; a weak D match, TRBD2 (6 bases). The V gene's germline CDR1 is LNHDA and CDR2 SQIVND (reference sequence). Between the trimmed V and J ends, which lost 1 base and 2 bases, there was a span of 12 bases. The CDR3 has 16 amino acids. In DNA form, the CDR3 reads TGTGCCAGTAGTATAGGGACGGGAGCGGCCTACAATGAGCAGTTCTTC. It yields the protein CASSIGTGAAYNEQFF.

This clone has just one count. The V and J genes are TRBV5-1 and TRBJ1-1, with D perhaps matching TRBD1 (5 bases). The CDR3 consists of 15 residues. The V end lost 0 bases, the J end lost 0 bases, and 9 bases lay between the germline ends. Germline V CDR1 and CDR2: SGHRS, YFSETQ. The CDR3 sequence is CASSLVDTLNTEAFF. In nucleotides, the CDR3 is TGCGCCAGCAGCTTGGTGGACACCTTGAACACTGAAGCTTTCTTT.

The rearrangement uses TRBV27 and TRBJ1-2; 9 bases are shared with TRBD1. Germline trimming cut 1 base from V and 4 bases from J; bases unmatched to any gene: 13. Per germline, CDR1 MNHEY and CDR2 SMNVEV (reference sequence). The CDR3 has 18 amino acids. The CDR3 here is CASSLWSSGTGIRYGYTF. CDR3 bases: TGTGCCAGCAGTTTATGGAGTTCGGGGACAGGGATCCGCTATGGCTACACCTTC.

J is TRBJ2-1 and V is TRBV13, with TRBD2 matching 13 bases. The CDR3 length is 15 residues. Germline CDR1 PRHDT, CDR2 FYEKMQ (reference sequence). V shed 4 bases and J 8 bases; nucleotides not matched to a gene: 5. CDR3 amino acids: CASSSGLAGEHEQFF. CDR3 nucleotide sequence: TGTGCCAGCAGCTCCGGACTAGCGGGAGAGCATGAGCAGTTCTTC.

The rearrangement links TRBV10-3 to TRBJ2-3; D may be TRBD2 (6 bases). The germline V and J ends were trimmed by 10 bases and 0 bases, with 14 bases remaining between them. This CDR3 contains 14 residues. Germline V gene sequence: CDR1 ENHRY, CDR2 SYGVKD. The CDR3 coding sequence is TGTGCCACCGTTAGCGGCTCTAGCACAGATACGCAGTATTTT. The encoded protein is CATVSGSSTDTQYF.

The chain uses TRBV6-5 and TRBJ2-2; weak D call: TRBD2 (6 bases). Trimming pared 2 bases from V and 6 bases from J, leaving 7 bases between. CDR3 length: 13 residues. CDR1 and CDR2 from the germline V gene are MNHEY and SVGAGI. For the CDR3, the DNA is TGTGCCAGCAGTTACGGAGGGGCCGGGGAGCTGTTTTTT. It yields the protein CASSYGGAGELFF.

The chain uses TRBV30 and TRBJ2-7, with TRBD2 identical over 7 bases. The germline gives CDR1 GTSNPN, CDR2 SVGIG (reference sequence). This CDR3 has 14 amino acids. With 3 bases clipped from V and 5 bases from J, the junction kept 10 bases outside the gene matches. The CDR3 protein is CAWSQRGRAHEQYF. Written as DNA, the CDR3 is TGTGCCTGGAGCCAGCGGGGCAGGGCCCACGAGCAGTACTTC.

The gene calls are TRBV30 and TRBJ1-2, with D possibly TRBD1 on 6 matching bases. Between the trimmed V and J ends, which lost 2 bases and 6 bases, there was a span of 13 bases. The CDR3 length is 13 residues. The germline CDR1 and CDR2 sequences are GTSNPN and SVGIG (reference sequence). CDR3 DNA: TGTGCCTGGAGTCGCTTGACAGGTGATGGCTACACCTTC. The encoded protein is CAWSRLTGDGYTF.

The chain recombines TRBV5-1 with TRBJ2-3; no clear D gene. Between the trimmed V and J ends, which lost 3 bases and 2 bases, there was a span of 13 bases. This CDR3 spans 15 amino acids. Germline CDR1 and CDR2: SGHRS and YFSETQ. The CDR3 DNA reads as TGCGCCAGCAGCTCACGACTGGATTACACAGATACGCAGTATTTT. Amino acid sequence: CASSSRLDYTDTQYF.

The J gene is TRBJ1-3, the V gene TRBV5-5, with D perhaps TRBD1 (6 bases). Trimming removed 4 bases at V and 1 base at J, with 15 bases between. The CDR3 runs to 16 residues. From germline, CDR1 is SGHKS and CDR2 YYEKEE (reference sequence). This chain's CDR3 is CASSERTAGSGNTIYF. CDR3 coding DNA: TGTGCCAGCAGCGAAAGGACAGCCGGATCTGGAAACACCATATATTTT. Full variable domain (remainder filled in from reference TRBV5-5 and TRBJ1-3): DAGVTQSPTHLIKTRGQQVTLRCSPISGHKSVSWYQQVLGQGPQFIFQYYEKEERGRGNFPDRFSARQFPNYSSELNVNALLLGDSALYLCASSERTAGSGNTIYFGEGSWLTVV.

V and J are TRBV12-5 and TRBJ2-5; 10 bases agree with TRBD2. CDR1 LGHNT and CDR2 FRNRAP come from the germline V gene. There are 15 residues in the CDR3. Losses at the gene ends were 3 bases for V and 1 base for J; bases not matched to a gene: 2. CDR3 amino acids: CASGFPSGSQETQYF. The DNA of the CDR3 is TGTGCTAGTGGTTTCCCTAGCGGGAGCCAAGAGACCCAGTACTTC.

This sequence joins TRBV6-2 or TRBV6-3 and TRBJ2-4; no clear D. Trimming took off 3 bases at V and 8 bases at J, with 5 bases between the two ends. Germline loops: CDR1 MNHEY, CDR2 SVGEGT. The CDR3 length is 11 residues. The CDR3 loop is CASSYSDIQYF. Here the CDR3 DNA reads TGTGCCAGCAGTTATAGTGACATTCAGTACTTC.

The chain joins TRBV7-9 to TRBJ1-1, with TRBD1 identical over 7 bases. CDR3 length equals 12 residues. The V gene end was trimmed by 5 bases and the J gene end by 11 bases; junction bases not matched to a gene: 8. Per the germline V gene, CDR1 is SEHNR and CDR2 is FQNEAQ (reference sequence). The CDR3 region has the DNA TGTGCCAGCAGCCAACAGGGGCGTGGGGCTTTCTTT. Encoded protein: CASSQQGRGAFF.

V usage is TRBV9 and J usage is TRBJ2-7; possibly TRBD1 for D (5 bases). Germline CDR1 is SGDLS and CDR2 is YYNGEE. Between the trimmed V and J ends, which lost 3 bases and 6 bases, there was a span of 13 bases. The CDR3 is 13 amino acids. As DNA, the CDR3 is TGTGCCAGCAGCGCCACAGGAGTGGGCGAGCAGTACTTC. It is translated as CASSATGVGEQYF.

The rearrangement joins TRBV2 to TRBJ1-4; 7 bases are a match to TRBD1. V was pared by 4 bases and J by 1 base, with 0 bases of the junction left unmatched. Per germline, CDR1 SNHLY and CDR2 FYNNEI. The CDR3 is made up of 14 amino acids. CDR3 protein: CASSGQGTNEKLFF. In DNA, the CDR3 is TGTGCCAGCAGTGGACAGGGAACTAATGAAAAACTGTTTTTT.

CDR3 sequence reads: CAISQIKSLAAYNEQFF. CDR3 nucleotides: TGTGCCATCAGCCAAATCAAATCACTAGCGGCCTACAATGAGCAGTTCTTC. The rearrangement joins TRBV10-3 to TRBJ2-1; 8 bases line up with TRBD2. Germline trimming cut 6 bases from V and 2 bases from J; bases unmatched to any gene: 12. The CDR3 length is 17 residues. Germline CDR1 and CDR2: ENHRY and SYGVKD.

The chain combines TRBV3-1 (or the pseudogene TRBV3-2) with TRBJ2-2, with 9 bases that match TRBD2. V was clipped by 1 base and J by 7 bases; unmatched bases: 7. The CDR3 is 16 residues long. Germline CDR1 reads LGHDT; CDR2 reads YNNKEL (reference sequence). CDR3 DNA: TGTGCCAGCAGCCAAGGTGCTAGCGGGACCGTCGGGGAGCTGTTTTTT. As protein: CASSQGASGTVGELFF.

This chain links TRBV6-5 with TRBJ2-1; 7 bases align to TRBD2. The trim removed 6 bases at V and 3 bases at J, leaving 8 bases unmatched. This CDR3 has 15 residues. Looked up from germline, CDR1 is MNHEY and CDR2 is SVGAGI. For the CDR3, the DNA is TGTGCCAGCAGCCACAGGCCTAGCGGCTACAATGAGCAGTTCTTC. Translating it yields CASSHRPSGYNEQFF.

The chain combines TRBV5-6 with TRBJ1-6; no firm D call. V lost 7 bases, J lost 11 bases, and 4 bases lay in between. The CDR3 has 9 residues. CDR1 is SGHDT and CDR2 is YYEEEE in the germline V gene. CDR3 loop: CASPAPLHF. CDR3 nucleotide sequence: TGTGCCAGCCCGGCACCCCTCCACTTT.

This clone was observed once. Other DNA sequences in the sample encode the same CDR3. The chain recombines TRBV11-2 with TRBJ2-2, with 7 bases identical to TRBD1. V dropped 5 bases and J dropped 0; count of bases not matched to a gene: 3. The germline V gene encodes CDR1 SGHAT and CDR2 FQNNGV. This CDR3 region has 15 residues. CDR3 sequence (DNA): TGTGCCAGCAGCCTTGGACAGGCGAACACCGGGGAGCTGTTTTTT. This encodes CASSLGQANTGELFF. Full variable domain (remainder filled in from reference TRBV11-2 and TRBJ2-2): EAGVAQSPRYKIIEKRQSVAFWCNPISGHATLYWYQQILGQGPKLLIQFQNNGVVDDSQLPKDRFSAERLKGVDSTLKIQPAKLEDSAVYLCASSLGQANTGELFFGEGSRLTVL.

The J gene is TRBJ2-7, the V gene TRBV12-5; a weak D match, TRBD2 (6 bases). The CDR3 has 14 amino acids. Trimming took 4 bases from V and 2 from J, leaving 12 bases between them. The germline CDR1 and CDR2 sequences are LGHNT and FRNRAP. CDR3 DNA: TGTGCTAGTGGTTGGCGGGCGGGGCCCTACGAGCAGTACTTC. As protein: CASGWRAGPYEQYF.

The rearrangement joins TRBV7-8 to TRBJ2-2, with D possibly TRBD2 on 6 matching bases. V lost 0 bases and J 1 base, leaving 6 bases between the germline ends. Germline-derived CDR1 and CDR2 are SGHVS and FQNEAQ. This CDR3 has 15 amino acids. This chain's CDR3 is CASSLAGLNTGELFF. The CDR3 DNA reads TGTGCCAGCAGCTTAGCGGGACTGAACACCGGGGAGCTGTTTTTT.

CDR3 in DNA: TGTGCCAGCAGCTTCCCGACAGCTAACACTGAAGCTTTCTTT. Its protein is CASSFPTANTEAFF. J is TRBJ1-1 and V is TRBV5-4; a weak D match, TRBD1 (5 bases). V lost 2 bases to trimming and J lost 2 bases, with 10 bases between them. The CDR3 runs to 14 residues. The germline gives CDR1 SGHNT, CDR2 YYREEE (reference sequence).

The rearrangement joins TRBV19 to TRBJ1-1, with D possibly being TRBD1 (6 bases). The germline gives CDR1 LNHDA, CDR2 SQIVND (reference sequence). The V end lost 11 bases, the J end lost 1 base, and 11 bases lay between the germline ends. The CDR3 is made up of 12 amino acids. CDR3 bases: TGTGCCGTGGTGGACAGGAACACTGAAGCTTTCTTT. Translation: CAVVDRNTEAFF.

This chain links TRBV14 with TRBJ2-3; TRBD2 matches 7 bases. The CDR3 runs to 16 residues. V was pared by 2 bases and J by 3 bases, with 8 bases of the junction left unmatched. CDR1 and CDR2 from the germline V gene are SGHDN and FVKESK. The CDR3 DNA follows: TGTGCCAGCAGCCAAAAAGGACTAGAGCCAACAGATACGCAGTATTTT. Residues: CASSQKGLEPTDTQYF. Together with reference TRBV14 and TRBJ2-3, the CDR3 gives the full variable domain: EAGVTQFPSHSVIEKGQTVTLRCDPISGHDNLYWYRRVMGKEIKFLLHFVKESKQDESGMPNNRFLAERTGGTYSTLKVQPAELEDSGVYFCASSQKGLEPTDTQYFGPGTRLTVL.

The chain uses TRBV5-1 and TRBJ1-1, with 7 positions matching TRBD1. Trimming removed 4 bases from V and 4 bases from J; junction bases left unmatched: 10. The CDR3 covers 15 residues. Germline V CDR1 and CDR2: SGHRS, YFSETQ. The CDR3 here is CASSSTTGEPTEAFF. In nucleotides, the CDR3 is TGCGCCAGCAGCAGTACCACAGGGGAACCCACTGAAGCTTTCTTT.

The chain recombines TRBV30 with TRBJ1-4, with 8 bases matching TRBD1. The CDR3 is 13 amino acids. V was pared by 8 bases and J by 7 bases, with 9 bases of the junction left unmatched. CDR1 and CDR2 from the germline V gene are GTSNPN and SVGIG (reference sequence). The CDR3 protein is CAQNRGWGEKLFF. In DNA, the CDR3 is TGTGCCCAGAACAGGGGGTGGGGTGAAAAACTGTTTTTT.

The V gene is TRBV5-1, the J gene TRBJ2-7, with 7 bases that match TRBD1. Germline V CDR1 and CDR2: SGHRS, YFSETQ. Trimming took 4 bases from V and 2 from J; bases not matched to a gene: 9. This CDR3 region has 15 residues. The CDR3 nucleotides are TGCGCCAGCAGCCCTGACAGGGCTGATCCCTACGAGCAGTACTTC. Translating it yields CASSPDRADPYEQYF.

The chain is built from TRBV19 and TRBJ1-1; D is unresolved. The CDR3 consists of 14 residues. Germline V lookup: CDR1 LNHDA, CDR2 SQIVND (reference sequence). Trimming left V 4 bases short and J 2 bases short, with 11 bases between. The CDR3: CASSRRADNTEAFF. DNA of the CDR3: TGTGCCAGTAGTAGAAGAGCCGATAACACTGAAGCTTTCTTT.

This clone was observed once. The rearrangement uses TRBV5-8 and TRBJ2-2; 14 bases match TRBD2. The length of the CDR3 is 17 residues. The germline gives CDR1 SGHTS, CDR2 YDEGEE. The ends lost 4 bases at V and 4 bases at J; junction bases unmatched: 6. This chain's CDR3 is CASSLAGTSGSTGELFF. CDR3 bases: TGTGCCAGCAGCCTGGCCGGGACTAGCGGGAGCACCGGGGAGCTGTTTTTT.

This chain links TRBV10-2 with TRBJ2-1; TRBD2 matches 7 bases. V was clipped by 5 bases and J by 4 bases; unmatched bases: 5. The CDR3 is 14 residues long. The germline CDR1 and CDR2 sequences are WSHSY and SAAADI. The CDR3 is CASSNQREYNEQFF. DNA for the CDR3: TGCGCCAGCAGTAACCAGCGGGAATACAATGAGCAGTTCTTC.

This chain uses TRBV2 with TRBJ1-2; 11 nucleotides match TRBD1. V shed 3 bases and J 4 bases; nucleotides not matched to a gene: 4. Germline lookup yields CDR1 SNHLY and CDR2 FYNNEI. The CDR3 spans 15 residues. The CDR3 DNA is TGTGCCAGCAGTGATATTGGGACAGGGGGCTATGGCTACACCTTC. Translating it yields CASSDIGTGGYGYTF.